The clone carrying this T cell receptor (beta chain) was detected only a few times. The antigen is undetermined. This entry is derived from a study of T cells in Graves' hyperthyroidism and ophthalmopathy. Across the whole study: Peripheral blood sampling occurred at initial diagnosis, before any treatment.

Amplification of TCR beta CDR3 regions used RNA as the template. The HTBI primer set was used in a first-round RT-PCR of the TCR CDR3. TCRdb called the multiplex PCR reads again in MiXCR, with one record for every CDR3 protein. The profile shows 450,000 to 500,000 distinct CDR3 sequences, approximately 23% of them singletons. Study outcomes and limitations: Most thyroid clonotypes expanded above 0.001 were also detected in blood.

Trimming left V 2 bases short and J 5 bases short, with 10 bases between. The CDR3 contains 13 residues. CDR1 and CDR2 from the germline V gene are SEHNR and FQNEAQ (reference sequence). Exclusions: uncontrolled infection, other autoimmune disease, pregnancy, lactation. Sequencing was done on a sample of blood. This clonotype was sampled from a woman aged 70-85 years with Graves' ophthalmopathy. The J gene is TRBJ2-7, the V gene TRBV7-9; unclear D gene. Written as DNA, the CDR3 is TGTGCCAGCAGCTTATTGTCGCGCGACGAGCAGTACTTC. Protein: CASSLLSRDEQYF.